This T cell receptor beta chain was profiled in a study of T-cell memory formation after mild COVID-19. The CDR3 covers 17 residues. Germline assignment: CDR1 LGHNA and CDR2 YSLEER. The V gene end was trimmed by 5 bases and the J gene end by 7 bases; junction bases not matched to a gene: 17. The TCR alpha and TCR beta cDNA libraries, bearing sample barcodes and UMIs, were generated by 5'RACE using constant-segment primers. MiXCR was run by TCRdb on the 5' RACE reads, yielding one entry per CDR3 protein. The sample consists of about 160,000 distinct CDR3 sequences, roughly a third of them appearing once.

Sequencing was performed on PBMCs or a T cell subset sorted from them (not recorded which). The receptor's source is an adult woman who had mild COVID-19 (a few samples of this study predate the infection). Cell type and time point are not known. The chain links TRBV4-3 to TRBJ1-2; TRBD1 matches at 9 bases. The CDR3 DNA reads TGCGCCAGCAGCGACGCTATCGGTACCGGGACAGGGCGTGGCTACACCTTC. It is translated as CASSDAIGTGTGRGYTF.